The 2 T cell receptor beta chains given below trace back to one sample, sequenced in a study of blood T cell repertoires in COVID-19. The protocol was immunoSEQ multiplex PCR, while the TCRdb copy is restricted to in-frame clones and leaves out a portion. The sample lists hundreds of thousands of clones; roughly 89% were seen once. Source material: peripheral blood. These receptors all come from a woman in her 30s with active or convalescent COVID-19.

The chain uses TRBV4-1 and TRBJ2-1; D not certain. Trimming took 10 bases from V and 6 from J, leaving 13 bases between them. In germline, CDR1 is MGHRA, CDR2 YSYEKL. This CDR3 comprises 12 residues. CDR3 DNA sequence: TGCGCCACCCGGTCCTCAGGCAATGAGCAGTTCTTC. Translated, it gives CATRSSGNEQFF.

The chain recombines TRBV3-1 (or the pseudogene TRBV3-2) with TRBJ1-2, with 10 nucleotides matching TRBD1. Germline trimming cut 4 bases from V and 4 bases from J; bases unmatched to any gene: 18. The CDR3 has 19 amino acids. CDR1 and CDR2 (germline): LGHDT, YNNKEL (reference sequence). This chain's CDR3 is CASSPIPGQGSTLLYGYTF. The CDR3 DNA follows: TGTGCCAGCAGCCCTATACCGGGACAGGGGTCTACCCTCCTCTATGGCTACACCTTC.